These T cell receptor beta chains were read from a single sample in a study of early T cells in non-severe SARS-CoV-2 infection. TCRdb analysed the 5' RACE reads with MiXCR anew, one entry per CDR3 protein. The sample has about 54,000 distinct CDR3 sequences, around 7.7% seen once. The sequenced sample was whole blood, obtained at baseline. Receptors were obtained from an adult who was a healthcare worker with PCR-confirmed SARS-CoV-2 infection or an uninfected control (not recorded which). CDR3s include the opening cysteine and the closing phenylalanine or tryptophan. D genes are given only for firm matches. Only part of the rows carry a size: once, few, many, or a class if the clone is expanded.

clone size,D gene,V gene,J gene,CDR3 DNA,CDR3 protein
many,NA,TRBV3-1,TRBJ2-7,TGTGCCAGCAGCCTCTTAAACCTGGGAACTGGGCCCTACGAGCAGTACTTC,CASSLLNLGTGPYEQYF
few,TRBD2,TRBV5-4,TRBJ2-7,TGTGCCAGCAGCCCCCCGGGACTAGCGGGACTAACCTACGAGCAGTACTTC,CASSPPGLAGLTYEQYF
NA,TRBD1,TRBV7-9,TRBJ2-4,TGTGCCAGCAGCAGCACGGACAGGGGGTGGAACATTCAGTACTTC,CASSSTDRGWNIQYF
NA,TRBD2,TRBV12-3/TRBV12-4,TRBJ2-3,TGTGCCAGCAGTACGACTAGCGGGGGAAATCGAAGGAGAACAGATACGCAGTATTTT,CASSTTSGGNRRRTDTQYF
few,TRBD1,TRBV27,TRBJ1-2,TGTGCCAGCCGGGTCAGGGGGCATGTCTATGGCTACACCTTC,CASRVRGHVYGYTF
many,NA,TRBV28,TRBJ2-7,TGTGCCAGCACCCGCTGGGGCCTCTCCTACGAGCAGTACTTC,CASTRWGLSYEQYF
few,NA,TRBV10-1,TRBJ2-1,TGCGCCAGCAGTGACTCGGGGACTTCACAACAGTTCTTC,CASSDSGTSQQFF
NA,NA,TRBV19,TRBJ1-1,TGTGCCAGTAGTATAGCTGGCAATAACAATCCCACTGAAGCTTTCTTT,CASSIAGNNNPTEAFF
many,TRBD2,TRBV28,TRBJ2-4,TGTGCCAGCTTGGGGAAGGGTACTAGCGGGAGTTGGGAAAACATTCAGTACTTC,CASLGKGTSGSWENIQYF
NA,TRBD1,TRBV12-3/TRBV12-4,TRBJ2-7,TGTGCCAGCAGCCGGACAGGAGGAACCTACGAGCAGTACTTC,CASSRTGGTYEQYF
many,NA,TRBV7-9,TRBJ1-6,TGTGCCAGCAGCTTAACAGGATACGGGATGAATTCACCCCTCCATTTT,CASSLTGYGMNSPLHF
few,NA,TRBV7-9,TRBJ2-7,TGTGCCAGCAGCGAAGGGTCCGTGAGGGAGCAGTACTTC,CASSEGSVREQYF
few,NA,TRBV11-2,TRBJ1-2,TGTGCCAGCAGCTTACCGGTTGGCACGTCGGGCTACACCTTC,CASSLPVGTSGYTF
few,TRBD2,TRBV5-4,TRBJ2-7,TGTGCCAGCAGCTTGGGACTAGCGGGAATCTACGAGCAGTACTTC,CASSLGLAGIYEQYF
many,NA,TRBV7-8,TRBJ2-7,TGTGCCAGCAGCTCGCGTAGGTTCTCGAGCTACGAGCAGTACTTC,CASSSRRFSSYEQYF
many,NA,TRBV6-5,TRBJ1-2,TGTGCCAGCACCACCGGCGGTGGCTACACCTTC,CASTTGGGYTF
few,TRBD2,TRBV5-1,TRBJ2-7,TGCGCCAGCAGTTTCCTCCAGGGAGGGCTCAACGAGCAGTACTTC,CASSFLQGGLNEQYF
NA,TRBD1,TRBV6-6,TRBJ1-1,TGTGCCAGCAGTCAACGGACAGGGTATTGGTACGAAGCTTTCTTT,CASSQRTGYWYEAFF
few,TRBD1,TRBV3-1,TRBJ1-2,TGTGCCAGCAGCCAAGGCCGACAGGGTAGCTATGGCTACACCTTC,CASSQGRQGSYGYTF
few,NA,TRBV28,TRBJ2-5,TGTGCCAGCAGTCCCCCGCGTTGGGAGACCCAGTACTTC,CASSPPRWETQYF
NA,TRBD2,TRBV7-9,TRBJ2-1,TGTGCCAGCAGCTTAGCTGAGCGGGAGTTCTCATCCCAGTTCTTC,CASSLAEREFSSQFF
many,NA,TRBV11-2,TRBJ2-6,TGTGCCAGCAGCGGTAGGAGGGCTGGGGCCAACGTCCTGACTTTC,CASSGRRAGANVLTF
few,TRBD1,TRBV20-1,TRBJ2-1,TGCAGTGCTCCCCAGGGGGAATACAATGAGCAGTTCTTC,CSAPQGEYNEQFF
many,NA,TRBV6-5,TRBJ2-1,TGTGCCAGCAGTGCCACAATAGGCTATATCAATGAGCAGTTCTTC,CASSATIGYINEQFF
NA,NA,TRBV7-2,TRBJ2-7,TGTGCCAGCAGCCAAGACCGGGACCCGGCTGCGCAGTACTTC,CASSQDRDPAAQYF
many,TRBD1,TRBV6-2/TRBV6-3,TRBJ2-7,TGTGCCACCGGACAGGGAGCCTACGAGCAGTACTTC,CATGQGAYEQYF
NA,NA,TRBV28,TRBJ2-3,TGTGCCAGCACTCCCCCCATCAGAACCACTAGCACAGATACGCAGTATTTT,CASTPPIRTTSTDTQYF
few,TRBD2,TRBV10-3,TRBJ2-1,TGTGCCACCAGTGGTCTAGCGGGAGTTAATGAGCAGTTCTTC,CATSGLAGVNEQFF
large,NA,TRBV12-3/TRBV12-4,TRBJ1-6,TGTGCCAGCAGTTTAGCTCCGAATTCAAATTCACCCCTCCACTTT,CASSLAPNSNSPLHF
many,TRBD1,TRBV15,TRBJ1-6,TGTGCCACCAGTCCGACCGGGACAGGGGAATCACCCCTCCACTTT,CATSPTGTGESPLHF
many,NA,TRBV20-1,TRBJ2-7,TGCAGTGCGGACCGCTCCTACGAGCAGTACTTC,CSADRSYEQYF
many,NA,TRBV7-6,TRBJ2-1,TGTGCCAGCAGCCCGGACGGTGTCTCCTACAATGAGCAGTTCTTC,CASSPDGVSYNEQFF
NA,NA,TRBV6-2/TRBV6-3,TRBJ2-1,TGTGCCAGCAGTTACGCGGGACAGCAGTTCTTC,CASSYAGQQFF
few,NA,TRBV9,TRBJ2-1,TGTGCCAGCAGCGTTCCGACTAGGACCCCCTTCGAGAAGCAGTTCTTC,CASSVPTRTPFEKQFF
few,TRBD2,TRBV28,TRBJ2-7,TGTGCCAGCAGGGCTAGCGGGATTTACGAGCAGTACTTC,CASRASGIYEQYF
NA,NA,TRBV7-2,TRBJ1-5,TGTGCCAGCAGCTTAGGTCCATTGATCAATCAGCCCCAGCATTTT,CASSLGPLINQPQHF
NA,NA,TRBV29-1,TRBJ2-7,TGCAGCGTGCTGACCGGTTCCTACGAGCAGTACTTC,CSVLTGSYEQYF
many,TRBD2,TRBV19,TRBJ2-1,TGTGCCAGTAGTACAGCGGGAGTGGCCTCATACAATGAGCAGTTCTTC,CASSTAGVASYNEQFF
many,NA,TRBV5-1,TRBJ2-6,TGCGCCAGCAGCTTGTCCGGGACTGGGGCCAACGTCCTGACTTTC,CASSLSGTGANVLTF
many,NA,TRBV27,TRBJ2-7,TGTGCCAGCAGTTCAGAGGGGGGCGGGATAGCCGAGACCTACGAGCAGTACTTC,CASSSEGGGIAETYEQYF
few,NA,TRBV29-1,TRBJ2-7,TGCGGGGCTGGCCTGGAGGGAACCGAGCAGTACTTC,CGAGLEGTEQYF
NA,TRBD2,TRBV5-1,TRBJ2-1,TGCGCCAGCCGAACTAGCGATACCTACAATGAGCAGTTCTTC,CASRTSDTYNEQFF
few,NA,TRBV30,TRBJ1-5,TGTGCCTGGATAAAAGCTCTTCAGCCCCAGCATTTT,CAWIKALQPQHF
many,NA,TRBV7-9,TRBJ2-7,TGTGCCAGCAGCCCCAGGGACAATGCCTACGAGCAGTACTTC,CASSPRDNAYEQYF
many,TRBD2,TRBV7-2,TRBJ2-3,TGTGCCAGCAGCTTAGATGGGCTAGCGGCCGCGGCTACGCAGTATTTT,CASSLDGLAAAATQYF
NA,NA,TRBV4-3,TRBJ2-5,TGCGCCAGCAGCCCGGAACGGGATACACAAGAGACCCAGTACTTC,CASSPERDTQETQYF
few,NA,TRBV28,TRBJ1-1,TGTGCCAGCAGTTTCGAGGGCGGTGACACTGAAGCTTTCTTT,CASSFEGGDTEAFF
many,NA,TRBV27,TRBJ2-1,TGTGCCAGCAGTGACAGTGGTATAATCAATGAGCAGTTCTTC,CASSDSGIINEQFF
NA,TRBD2,TRBV18,TRBJ2-2,TGTGCCAGCTCACGCACACCTATTCAGCGGGAGGGCCACGGCGGGGAGCTGTTTTTT,CASSRTPIQREGHGGELFF
NA,TRBD2,TRBV7-9,TRBJ2-1,TGTGCCAGCAGCCCACTAGCGGGAGTTGTTGAGCAGTTCTTC,CASSPLAGVVEQFF
many,NA,TRBV12-3/TRBV12-4,TRBJ2-1,TGTGCCAGCAGTTTAATTTCTGGGAATGAGCAGTTCTTC,CASSLISGNEQFF
many,TRBD2,TRBV2,TRBJ2-1,TGTGCCAGCAAGGACGGGGCGGGAGGCTATGAGCAGTTCTTC,CASKDGAGGYEQFF
many,NA,TRBV10-3,TRBJ2-1,TGTGCAGTGGGCGCCGACTACAATGAGCAGTTCTTC,CAVGADYNEQFF
many,TRBD1,TRBV7-9,TRBJ1-3,TGTGCCAGCAGCGCCGGGACAGTCTCTGGAAACACCATATATTTT,CASSAGTVSGNTIYF
few,TRBD2,TRBV4-1,TRBJ2-1,TGCGCCAGCAGCTTATGGACTAGCCCAGGCTATGAGCAGTTCTTC,CASSLWTSPGYEQFF